This entry describes one TCR beta chain. The specificity of this receptor is unknown. There are no base qualities to consult, and no much larger clone falls within one base. This specimen comes from a study of T cell repertoires in cytomegalovirus infection (dated by TCRdb to the late 2010s). Background on the whole study: Alongside well-studied HLA-B-restricted epitopes, the peptide stimulations were aimed at recently identified HLA-C-restricted CMV epitopes, whose presentation resists viral immunomodulation. Because public TCR beta signatures pointed to carriage of CMV infection together with the matching HLA type, the HLA type of each donor mattered for the analysis.

Instrument on record: Illumina HiSeq 1500. The public reads were reprocessed in TCRdb via fastp at Q25 and MiXCR, keeping in-frame beta chains. Every distinct CDR3 protein forms one entry, paired with its most common genes and DNA. This sample holds approximately 71,000 distinct CDR3 sequences; around 20% were observed only once. The ten largest clones add up to approximately 68% of the sample. The CDR3 starts with the cysteine, ends with the phenylalanine, and has 17 residues. Only CDR3 DNA is held: 51 bases, read in frame from base 1. The germline V gene supplies CDR1 SGHAT and CDR2 FQNNGV. V and J are trimmed by 6 bases and 2 bases, and the gene matches miss 12 bases of the junction. In light of the paper, this sample's treatment or condition label describes: in vitro stimulation with specific CMV peptide epitopes to enrich CMV-specific T cells. The investigation overall reported the following: Cumulative frequency of public TCR beta family members discriminated carriers of CMV infection plus the relevant HLA type in this cohort and an independent 352-donor cohort. In the ex vivo response, HLA-C-restricted CMV-specific TCR beta clonotypes were dominant, and in two of eight donors the single most frequent clonotype came from this HLA-C-restricted group.

The sequence was collected from a human donor in good health (CMV status not recorded). Some clones in this sample may be carry-over from other donors' samples. The rearrangement combines TRBV11-2 with TRBJ2-1; TRBD1 fits 8 bases in the junction. Sequencing used CD8+ T cells from cultured PBMCs, obtained from culture after CMV antigen stimulation. CDR3 protein: CASSSLRDRTPYNEQFF. The bases are TGTGCCAGCAGTTCTCTCCGGGACAGGACCCCCTACAATGAGCAGTTCTTC.